The clone carrying this T cell receptor (beta chain) was seen only a few times. These data come from a study of identical twins. In TCRdb, the 5' RACE reads were re-called with MiXCR into one record per CDR3 protein. The sample lists around 570,000 distinct CDR3 sequences, approximately 9.6% occurring once. The CDR3 is 15 residues long. The junction had 10 bases not matched to a gene; V was cut back by 5 bases and J by 9 bases. These data were likewise used in another study, on yellow fever vaccine responses in identical twins.

The sequenced material came from PBMCs. V and J are TRBV12-3 or TRBV12-4 and TRBJ2-1, with TRBD1 matching over 10 bases. The TCR originated in a woman aged 18-29 years in good health. The CDR3: CASSPGTGEGGEQFF. The CDR3, as DNA: TGTGCCAGCAGTCCCGGGACAGGGGAGGGGGGTGAGCAGTTCTTC.